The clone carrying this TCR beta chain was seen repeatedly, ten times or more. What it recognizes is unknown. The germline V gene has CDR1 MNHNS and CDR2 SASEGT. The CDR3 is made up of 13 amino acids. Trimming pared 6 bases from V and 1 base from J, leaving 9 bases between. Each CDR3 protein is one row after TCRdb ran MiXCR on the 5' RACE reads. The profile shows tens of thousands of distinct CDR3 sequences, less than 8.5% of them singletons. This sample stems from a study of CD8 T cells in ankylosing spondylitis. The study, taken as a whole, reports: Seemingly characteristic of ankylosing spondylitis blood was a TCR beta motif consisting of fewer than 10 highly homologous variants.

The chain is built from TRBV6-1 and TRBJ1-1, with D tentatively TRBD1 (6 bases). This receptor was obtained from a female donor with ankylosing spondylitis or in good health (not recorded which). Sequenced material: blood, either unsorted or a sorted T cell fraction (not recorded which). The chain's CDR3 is CASSRGKNTEAFF. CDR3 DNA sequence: TGTGCCAGCAGCAGGGGTAAGAACACTGAAGCTTTCTTT.